The entry below describes one T cell receptor beta chain. Use of 60 Vbeta and 13 Jbeta primers characterized the PCR. Repertoires were generated with immunoSEQ multiplex PCR, while TCRdb's copy carries only in-frame clones and drops some. The repertoire holds 150,000 to 200,000 clones, roughly four fifths seen once, with 3.5% to 5% in the top ten. This entry is derived from a study of cytomegalovirus exposure and HLA in healthy donors. The germline V gene encodes CDR1 LGHNA and CDR2 YNFKEQ. The CDR3 contains 16 residues. The V and J ends lost 0 bases and 4 bases, in that order; junction bases with no gene match: 7.

The sequencing sample was made of PBMCs. This rearrangement joins TRBV4-2 to TRBJ2-3, with 7 bases fitting TRBD1. The clonotype was recovered from a man aged 50 or older in good health and CMV-seropositive. The CDR3 reads CASSQDRGQGADTQYF. The CDR3 coding sequence is TGTGCCAGCAGCCAAGATAGGGGGCAGGGAGCAGATACGCAGTATTTT.